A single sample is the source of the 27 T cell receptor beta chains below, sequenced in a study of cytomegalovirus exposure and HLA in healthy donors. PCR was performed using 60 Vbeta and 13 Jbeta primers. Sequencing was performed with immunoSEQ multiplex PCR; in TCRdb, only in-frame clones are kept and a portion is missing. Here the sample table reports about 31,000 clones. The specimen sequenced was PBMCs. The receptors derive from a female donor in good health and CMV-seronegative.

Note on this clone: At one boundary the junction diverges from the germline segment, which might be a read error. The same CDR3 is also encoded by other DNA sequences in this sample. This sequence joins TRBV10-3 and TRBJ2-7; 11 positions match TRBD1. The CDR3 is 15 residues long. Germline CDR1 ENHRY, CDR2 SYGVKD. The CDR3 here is CAISELGQGASEQYF. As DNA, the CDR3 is TGCGCCATCAGTGAGCTAGGACAGGGGGCCAGCGAGCAGTACTTC.

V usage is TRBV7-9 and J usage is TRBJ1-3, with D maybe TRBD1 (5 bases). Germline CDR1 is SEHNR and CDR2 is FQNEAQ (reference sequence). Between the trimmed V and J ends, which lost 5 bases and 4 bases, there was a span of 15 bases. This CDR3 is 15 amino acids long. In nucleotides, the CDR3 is TGTGCCAGCAGCCAGGGCAGTAGCAGGGGAAACACCATATATTTT. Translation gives CASSQGSSRGNTIYF.

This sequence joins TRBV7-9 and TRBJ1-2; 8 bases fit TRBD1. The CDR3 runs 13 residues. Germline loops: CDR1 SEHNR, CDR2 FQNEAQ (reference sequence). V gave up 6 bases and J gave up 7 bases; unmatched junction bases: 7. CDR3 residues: CASRPGQGAGYTF. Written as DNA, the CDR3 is TGTGCCAGCAGACCCGGACAGGGAGCTGGCTACACCTTC.

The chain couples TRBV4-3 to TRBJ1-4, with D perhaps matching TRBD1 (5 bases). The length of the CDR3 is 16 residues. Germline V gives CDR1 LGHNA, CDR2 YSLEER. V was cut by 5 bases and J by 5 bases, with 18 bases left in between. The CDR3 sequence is CASSSQVEGRNEKLFF. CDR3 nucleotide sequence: TGCGCCAGCAGCTCCCAAGTGGAGGGACGGAATGAAAAACTGTTTTTT.

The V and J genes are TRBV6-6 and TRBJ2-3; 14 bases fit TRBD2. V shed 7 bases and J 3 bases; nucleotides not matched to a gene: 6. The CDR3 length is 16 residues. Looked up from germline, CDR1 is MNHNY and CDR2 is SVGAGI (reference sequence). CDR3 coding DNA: TGTGCCAGCACTCTGACTAGCGGGGGGGCTACAGATACGCAGTATTTT. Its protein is CASTLTSGGATDTQYF.

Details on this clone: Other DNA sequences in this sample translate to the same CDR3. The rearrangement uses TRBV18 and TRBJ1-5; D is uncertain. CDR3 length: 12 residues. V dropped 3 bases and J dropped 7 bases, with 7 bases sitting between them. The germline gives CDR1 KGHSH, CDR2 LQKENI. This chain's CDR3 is CASSPPGQPQHF. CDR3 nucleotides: TGTGCCAGCTCACCCCCCGGGCAGCCCCAGCATTTT.

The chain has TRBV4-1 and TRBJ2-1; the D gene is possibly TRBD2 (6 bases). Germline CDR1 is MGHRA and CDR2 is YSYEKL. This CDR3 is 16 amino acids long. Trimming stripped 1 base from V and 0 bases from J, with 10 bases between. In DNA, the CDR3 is TGCGCCAGCAGCCAAGTTGGGGGGAACTCCTACAATGAGCAGTTCTTC. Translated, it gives CASSQVGGNSYNEQFF.

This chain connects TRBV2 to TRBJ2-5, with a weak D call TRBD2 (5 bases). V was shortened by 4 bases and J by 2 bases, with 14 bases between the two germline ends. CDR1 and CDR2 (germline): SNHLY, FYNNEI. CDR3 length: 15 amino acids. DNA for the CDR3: TGTGCCAGCAGTGTGGAGGCTACGCGACAAGAGACCCAGTACTTC. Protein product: CASSVEATRQETQYF.

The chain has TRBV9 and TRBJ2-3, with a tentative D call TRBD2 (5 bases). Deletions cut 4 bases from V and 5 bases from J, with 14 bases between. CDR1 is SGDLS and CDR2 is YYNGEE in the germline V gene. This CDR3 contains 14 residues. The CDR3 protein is CASSSSGAGDTQYF. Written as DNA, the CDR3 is TGTGCCAGCAGCTCGAGTGGTGCGGGAGATACGCAGTATTTT.

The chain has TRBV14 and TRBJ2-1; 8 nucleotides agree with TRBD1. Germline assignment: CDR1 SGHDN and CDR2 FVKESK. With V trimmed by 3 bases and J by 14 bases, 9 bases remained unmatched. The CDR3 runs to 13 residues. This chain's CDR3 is CASSQAGTGRKFF. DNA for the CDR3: TGTGCCAGCAGCCAGGCCGGGACAGGCAGGAAGTTCTTC.

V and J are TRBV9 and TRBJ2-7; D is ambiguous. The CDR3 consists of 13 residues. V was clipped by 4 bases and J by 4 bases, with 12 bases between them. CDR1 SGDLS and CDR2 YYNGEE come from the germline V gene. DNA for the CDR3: TGTGCCAGCAGCTCCGGGTCGACTTACGAGCAGTACTTC. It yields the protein CASSSGSTYEQYF.

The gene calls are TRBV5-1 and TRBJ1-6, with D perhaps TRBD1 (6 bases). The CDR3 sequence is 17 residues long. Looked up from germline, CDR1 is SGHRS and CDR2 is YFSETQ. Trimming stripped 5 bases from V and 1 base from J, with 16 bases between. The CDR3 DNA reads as TGCGCCAGCAGTCGACAGGACCTTGTTTCCTATAATTCACCCCTCCACTTT. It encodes CASSRQDLVSYNSPLHF.

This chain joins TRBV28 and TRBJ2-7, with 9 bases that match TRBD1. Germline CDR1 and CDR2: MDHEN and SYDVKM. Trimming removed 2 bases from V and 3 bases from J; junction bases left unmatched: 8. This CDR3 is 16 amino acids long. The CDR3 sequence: CASSLVGGQGIYEQYF. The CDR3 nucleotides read TGTGCCAGCAGTTTAGTGGGTGGACAGGGGATCTACGAGCAGTACTTC.

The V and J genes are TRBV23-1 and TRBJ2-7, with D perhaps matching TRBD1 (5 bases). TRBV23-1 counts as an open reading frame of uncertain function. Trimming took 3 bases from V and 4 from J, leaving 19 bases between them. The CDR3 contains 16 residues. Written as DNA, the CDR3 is TGCGCCAGCAGTCATAATTCGGACAAAAGCTTTTACGAGCAGTACTTC. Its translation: CASSHNSDKSFYEQYF.

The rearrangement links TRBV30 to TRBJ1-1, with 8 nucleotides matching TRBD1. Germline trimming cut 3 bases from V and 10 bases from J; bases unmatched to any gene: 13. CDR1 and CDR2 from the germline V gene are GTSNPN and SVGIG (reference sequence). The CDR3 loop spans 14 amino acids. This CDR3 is CAWSLRQGNSGAFF. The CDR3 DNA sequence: TGTGCCTGGAGCCTGCGACAGGGGAATTCGGGAGCTTTCTTT.

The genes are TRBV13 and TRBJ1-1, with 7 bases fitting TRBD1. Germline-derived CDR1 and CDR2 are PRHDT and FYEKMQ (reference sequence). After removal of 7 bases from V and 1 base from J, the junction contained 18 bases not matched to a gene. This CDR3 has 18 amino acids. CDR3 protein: CASKPGQHHVGENTEAFF. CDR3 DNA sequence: TGTGCCAGCAAACCGGGACAGCACCATGTTGGGGAGAACACTGAAGCTTTCTTT.

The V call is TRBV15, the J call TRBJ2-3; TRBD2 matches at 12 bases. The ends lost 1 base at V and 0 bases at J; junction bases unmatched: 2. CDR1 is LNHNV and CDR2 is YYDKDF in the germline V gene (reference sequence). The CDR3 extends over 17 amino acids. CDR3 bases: TGTGCCACCAGCAGAGGAGGGACTAGCGGGAGCACAGATACGCAGTATTTT. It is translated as CATSRGGTSGSTDTQYF.

The CDR3 DNA is TGTGCCAGCTCACCAGGAGACGGATATAACTATGGCTACACCTTC. This gives the protein CASSPGDGYNYGYTF. V usage is TRBV18 and J usage is TRBJ1-2, with D uncertain. Trimming took 2 bases from V and 1 from J, leaving 11 bases between them. Per germline, CDR1 KGHSH and CDR2 LQKENI. CDR3 size: 15 residues.

The CDR3 region has the DNA TGTGCCAGCAGCCGCGGGACAGGGCCCTACGAGCAGTACTTC. Translated: CASSRGTGPYEQYF. The rearrangement joins TRBV7-9 to TRBJ2-7; TRBD1 agrees at 9 bases. Unmatched junction bases numbered 4, after V lost 5 bases and J lost 2 bases. Germline assignment: CDR1 SEHNR and CDR2 FQNEAQ (reference sequence). CDR3 length equals 14 residues.

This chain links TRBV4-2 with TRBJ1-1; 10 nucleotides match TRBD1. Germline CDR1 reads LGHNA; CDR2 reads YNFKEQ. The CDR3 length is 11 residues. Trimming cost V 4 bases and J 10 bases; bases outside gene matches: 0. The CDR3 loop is CASSRDRGAFF. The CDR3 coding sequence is TGTGCCAGCAGCCGGGACAGGGGAGCTTTCTTT.

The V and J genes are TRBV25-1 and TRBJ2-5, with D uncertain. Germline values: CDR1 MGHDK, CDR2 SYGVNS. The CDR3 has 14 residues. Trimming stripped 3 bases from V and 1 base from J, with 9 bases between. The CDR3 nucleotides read TGTGCCAGCAGTGACGTTGCGCCCCAAGAGACCCAGTACTTC. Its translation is CASSDVAPQETQYF.

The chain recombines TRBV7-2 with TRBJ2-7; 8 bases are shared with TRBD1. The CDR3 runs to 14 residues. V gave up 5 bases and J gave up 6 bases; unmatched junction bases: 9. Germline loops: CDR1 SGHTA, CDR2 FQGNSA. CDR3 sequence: CASSPRTGTGEQYF. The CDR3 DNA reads TGTGCCAGCAGCCCTAGGACAGGGACTGGCGAGCAGTACTTC.

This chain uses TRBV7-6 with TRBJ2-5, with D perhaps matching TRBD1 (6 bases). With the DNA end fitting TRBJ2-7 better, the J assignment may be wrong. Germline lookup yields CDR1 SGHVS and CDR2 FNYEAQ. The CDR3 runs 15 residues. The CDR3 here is CASSSGGQSSYEQYF. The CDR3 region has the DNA TGTGCCAGCAGCTCCGGCGGACAGAGCTCCTACGAGCAGTACTTC.

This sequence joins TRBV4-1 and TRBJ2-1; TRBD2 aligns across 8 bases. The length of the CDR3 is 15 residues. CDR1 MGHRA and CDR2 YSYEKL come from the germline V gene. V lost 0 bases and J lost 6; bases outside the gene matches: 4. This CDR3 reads CASSQDGLAGNEQFF. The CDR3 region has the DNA TGCGCCAGCAGCCAAGATGGGCTAGCGGGCAATGAGCAGTTCTTC.

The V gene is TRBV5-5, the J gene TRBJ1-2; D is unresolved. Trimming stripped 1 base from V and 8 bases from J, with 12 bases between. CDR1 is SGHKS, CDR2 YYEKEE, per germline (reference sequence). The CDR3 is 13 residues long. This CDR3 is CASSLIPLSGYTF. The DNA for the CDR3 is TGTGCCAGCAGCTTGATCCCTTTGAGCGGCTACACCTTC. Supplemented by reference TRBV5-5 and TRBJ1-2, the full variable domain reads DAGVTQSPTHLIKTRGQQVTLRCSPISGHKSVSWYQQVLGQGPQFIFQYYEKEERGRGNFPDRFSARQFPNYSSELNVNALLLGDSALYLCASSLIPLSGYTFGSGTRLTVV.

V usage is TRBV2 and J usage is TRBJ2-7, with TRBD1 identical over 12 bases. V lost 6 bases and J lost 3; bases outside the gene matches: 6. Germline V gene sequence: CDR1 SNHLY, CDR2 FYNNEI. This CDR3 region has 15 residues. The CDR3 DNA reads TGTGCCAGCAGGGGGGACAGGGGGCCAATCTACGAGCAGTACTTC. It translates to CASRGDRGPIYEQYF.

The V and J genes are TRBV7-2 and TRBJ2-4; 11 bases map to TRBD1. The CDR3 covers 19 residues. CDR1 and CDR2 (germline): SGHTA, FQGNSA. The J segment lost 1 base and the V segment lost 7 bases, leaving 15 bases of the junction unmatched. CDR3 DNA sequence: TGTGCCAGCACCCCCTTAGGACAGGGGGCAGTGAGTGCCAAAAACATTCAGTACTTC. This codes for CASTPLGQGAVSAKNIQYF.